This TCR beta chain stems from a study of blood T cell repertoires in COVID-19. Across the whole study: The origin of the acute and convalescent COVID-19 samples was the United States, Italy and Spain. Sample material is recorded as cDNA or gDNA derived from T cells, B-cell-depleted T cells, or PBMCs.

Points on this clone: Other DNA sequences within the sample encode an identical CDR3.

Repertoires were generated with immunoSEQ multiplex PCR, while TCRdb's copy carries only in-frame clones and drops some. The profile shows almost 350,000 clones, around nine tenths of them singletons. Exposed participants encountered a COVID-19 case during the 2 weeks preceding study entry. The sequencing sample was made of PBMCs or T cells enriched from blood (not recorded which). This TCR came from a woman in her twenties or thirties who had been exposed to COVID-19.

CDR3 DNA: TGTGCCAGCAGTTTAACCGGGTATGGCTACACCTTC. Its protein product is CASSLTGYGYTF. The chain is built from TRBV28 and TRBJ1-2; D is ambiguous. Germline V gene data show CDR1 as MDHEN and CDR2 as SYDVKM. This CDR3 comprises 12 residues. V lost 2 bases and J 5 bases, leaving 6 bases between the germline ends.